This T cell receptor (beta chain) was found in a study of OX40 agonist ivuxolimab in advanced cancers. Turning to the study itself: Ivuxolimab is an agonistic anti-OX40 (CD134) antibody, and patients were treated with it. Of the participants, under 50% had some prior anti-PD-1, anti-PD-L1 or anti-CTLA-4 therapy, which was allowed.

The table came from immunoSEQ multiplex PCR; TCRdb's copy has only in-frame clones and leaves some out. The sample lists some 40,000 clones, roughly 80% occurring once. The CDR3 has 15 amino acids. V trimming: 6 bases; J trimming: 3 bases; junction bases outside the gene matches: 8. Per germline, CDR1 SGHTA and CDR2 FQGNSA. This clone appeared a few times. The sequences come from CD4+ or CD8+ T cells sorted from blood, collected in a trial of the OX40 agonist ivuxolimab. J is TRBJ2-7 and V is TRBV7-2; 10 bases are shared with TRBD2. This TCR was sampled from an adult with an advanced solid tumor such as melanoma, head and neck, liver or kidney cancer. In DNA, the CDR3 is TGTGCCAGCAGTTTAACCGGGACTAGCGTCTACGAGCAGTACTTC. Translating it yields CASSLTGTSVYEQYF.